This TCR beta chain was retrieved from a study of PD-1 blockade in classical Hodgkin lymphoma. General study findings and limits: A significant rise in TCR diversity by C4D1 was seen for CD4+ but not CD8+ cells.

A word on this clone: No antigen is known for it.

Indicated time point: cycle 4 day 1 (C4D1), after 5 to 7 weeks of nivolumab. Every patient experienced relapse after autologous stem cell transplantation, and brentuximab vedotin exposure varied. Best responses fell into complete response, partial response or progressive disease. Assay: immunoSEQ multiplex PCR; the TCRdb copy retains only in-frame clones and omits some. The table includes 45,000 or so clones, more than 70% detected once. There are 14 residues in the CDR3. Germline loops: CDR1 MNHEY, CDR2 SVGAGI. The V segment lost 6 bases and the J segment 3 bases; nucleotides outside the gene matches: 4.

V and J are TRBV6-5 and TRBJ1-3, with 8 bases lining up with TRBD1. The sequencing here drew on peripheral blood mononuclear cells (PBMCs), taken before the fourth cycle of nivolumab. This clonotype was obtained from a human donor with classical Hodgkin lymphoma. CDR3 bases: TGTGCCAGCAGGACAGGGGATGGTGGAAACACCATATATTTT. Its translation: CASRTGDGGNTIYF.